This is a list of T cell receptor beta chains from one sample in a study of blood T cell repertoires in COVID-19. Some clones are missing from TCRdb's copy, which holds only in-frame ones; the method was immunoSEQ multiplex PCR. The sample consists of around 340,000 clones, about 92% of them appearing once. The sample consisted of peripheral blood. The source of these receptors is an older woman with COVID-19, enrolled during active disease. The CDR3 runs from the conserved cysteine through the conserved F or W. The D gene is left open where the match is weak. Clone size appears in some rows only: once, few, many, or a class for an expanded clone.

once,TRBD1,TRBJ1-1,TRBV28,CASSLATGTGGAGTEAFF,TGTGCCAGCAGCCTCGCGACCGGGACAGGGGGCGCTGGGACTGAAGCTTTCTTT
NA,TRBD2,TRBJ2-3,TRBV7-8,CASSLGRESTQYF,TGTGCCAGCAGCTTAGGGCGGGAGAGCACGCAGTATTTT
NA,NA,TRBJ2-3,TRBV5-6,CASTILRVGLVRTDTQYF,TGTGCCAGCACCATCCTTCGTGTTGGGCTGGTACGCACAGATACGCAGTATTTT
NA,NA,TRBJ1-6,TRBV5-6,CASSWRTLSSYNSPLHF,TGTGCCAGCAGCTGGAGGACCCTCAGCTCCTATAATTCACCCCTCCACTTT
NA,NA,TRBJ2-7,TRBV12-3/TRBV12-4,CASSLEQRPQYF,TGTGCCAGCAGTTTAGAACAGCGGCCGCAGTACTTC
few,TRBD1,TRBJ1-6,TRBV5-1,CASSSQGAGSPLHF,TGCGCCAGCAGTTCACAGGGGGCAGGCTCACCCCTCCACTTT
few,NA,TRBJ1-1,TRBV18,CASSPSDNTEAFF,TGTGCCAGCTCACCTTCAGATAACACTGAAGCTTTCTTT
NA,TRBD2,TRBJ2-5,TRBV19,CASREAGGRETQYF,TGTGCCAGTAGAGAAGCGGGGGGCCGGGAGACCCAGTACTTC
NA,NA,TRBJ1-5,TRBV2,CASTEGIAASGQPQHF,TGTGCCAGCACCGAAGGGATAGCGGCCTCGGGTCAGCCCCAGCATTTT
NA,TRBD1,TRBJ1-3,TRBV6-5,CASRDRGSGNTIYF,TGTGCCAGCAGAGACAGGGGGTCTGGAAACACCATATATTTT
NA,NA,TRBJ1-4,TRBV9,CASSGLSKGFEKLFF,TGTGCCAGCAGCGGACTCTCGAAAGGATTCGAAAAACTGTTTTTT
NA,NA,TRBJ1-2,TRBV19,CASSPPANYGYTF,TGTGCCAGTAGCCCCCCGGCTAACTATGGCTACACCTTC
once,TRBD1,TRBJ2-7,TRBV28,CASSLLPGQGAYEQYF,TGTGCCAGCAGTTTATTGCCGGGACAGGGGGCCTACGAGCAGTACTTC
NA,NA,TRBJ2-7,TRBV21-1,CASSKATERTYEQYF,TGTGCCAGCAGCAAAGCGACAGAAAGAACCTACGAGCAGTACTTC
NA,TRBD1,TRBJ2-6,TRBV18,CASSPQGSGANVLTF,TGTGCCAGCTCTCCACAGGGGTCTGGGGCCAACGTCCTGACTTTC
NA,NA,TRBJ2-3,TRBV7-3,CASSTGQFSDTQYF,TGTGCCAGCAGCACCGGACAGTTTTCAGATACGCAGTATTTT
once,TRBD1,TRBJ2-3,TRBV7-3,CASSLIPGQSDTQYF,TGTGCCAGCAGCTTAATTCCGGGACAGTCGGATACGCAGTATTTT
NA,NA,TRBJ1-1,TRBV30,CAWSWETGNTEAFF,TGTGCCTGGAGTTGGGAGACAGGGAACACTGAAGCTTTCTTT
NA,NA,TRBJ1-6,TRBV27,CASSLYWTASFLHF,TGTGCCAGCAGTTTATATTGGACAGCTTCATTCCTCCACTTT
once,NA,TRBJ2-5,TRBV18,CASSPPSSETQYF,TGTGCCAGCTCACCACCTAGTTCCGAGACCCAGTACTTC
NA,NA,TRBJ1-1,TRBV6-4,CASAVKGGAEAFF,TGTGCCAGCGCAGTGAAGGGGGGGGCTGAAGCTTTCTTT
NA,TRBD1,TRBJ1-1,TRBV7-3,CASSWGQGSTEAFF,TGTGCCAGCAGCTGGGGACAGGGAAGCACTGAAGCTTTCTTT
NA,NA,TRBJ1-1,TRBV10-3,CAIRGGGGPNTEAFF,TGTGCCATCCGTGGGGGGGGCGGGCCGAACACTGAAGCTTTCTTT
NA,TRBD2,TRBJ2-1,TRBV12-3/TRBV12-4,CASILTSGDQQFF,TGTGCCAGCATCCTTACTAGCGGGGACCAGCAGTTCTTC
once,NA,TRBJ2-3,TRBV5-1,CASSGQSTDTQYF,TGCGCCAGTTCGGGACAAAGCACAGATACGCAGTATTTT
NA,TRBD1,TRBJ2-2,TRBV2,CAKRTGGPGELFF,TGTGCCAAGAGGACAGGGGGCCCCGGGGAGCTGTTTTTT
NA,NA,TRBJ1-2,TRBV4-2,CASSQGIARVDGYTF,TGTGCCAGCAGCCAAGGAATCGCCCGCGTCGATGGCTACACCTTC
NA,TRBD1,TRBJ1-4,TRBV2,CASRPGTGKKLFF,TGTGCCAGCAGGCCCGGGACAGGGAAAAAACTGTTTTTT
NA,NA,TRBJ2-4,TRBV7-8,CASSLKGDGIQYF,TGTGCCAGCAGCTTGAAGGGAGACGGCATTCAGTACTTC
NA,NA,TRBJ2-7,TRBV12-3/TRBV12-4,CASSYGQLYEQYF,TGTGCCAGCAGCTACGGACAGCTCTACGAGCAGTACTTC
NA,NA,TRBJ2-1,TRBV7-2,CASSLEAGLYNEQFF,TGTGCCAGCAGCTTAGAGGCAGGCCTGTACAATGAGCAGTTCTTC
once,NA,TRBJ2-3,TRBV11-2,CASSLDRSPDTQYF,TGTGCCAGCAGCTTAGATCGGTCCCCGGATACGCAGTATTTT
NA,NA,TRBJ2-5,TRBV27,CASSLRATDRQETQYF,TGTGCCAGCAGTTTAAGGGCGACAGATCGTCAAGAGACCCAGTACTTC
NA,NA,TRBJ1-2,TRBV18,CASSPWTDNYGYTF,TGTGCCAGCTCACCTTGGACAGACAACTATGGCTACACCTTC
NA,NA,TRBJ2-1,TRBV19,CASTGGPYNEQFF,TGTGCCAGTACCGGGGGACCCTACAATGAGCAGTTCTTC
NA,NA,TRBJ2-6,TRBV5-5,CASSSEQGNSGANVLTF,TGTGCCAGCAGTTCCGAACAGGGAAACTCTGGGGCCAACGTCCTGACTTTC
NA,TRBD1,TRBJ1-1,TRBV7-9,CASSLDRSGTEAFF,TGTGCCAGCAGCTTGGACAGGTCGGGCACTGAAGCTTTCTTT
once,TRBD2,TRBJ2-1,TRBV5-6,CASSPRWGGGMHEQFF,TGTGCCAGCAGCCCGAGGTGGGGCGGGGGTATGCATGAGCAGTTCTTC
NA,TRBD2,TRBJ2-3,TRBV19,CASSIGGGADTQYF,TGTGCCAGTAGTATTGGCGGGGGGGCAGATACGCAGTATTTT
NA,NA,TRBJ1-2,TRBV6-5,CASGSSQFYGYTF,TGTGCCAGCGGCAGTTCCCAGTTTTATGGCTACACCTTC
NA,NA,TRBJ1-3,TRBV4-1,CASSQDRAQGIGNTIYF,TGCGCCAGCAGCCAAGACCGTGCACAGGGCATCGGAAACACCATATATTTT